A selection of T cell receptor beta chains follows, all from one sample in a study of T-cell reconstitution after alpha-beta-depleted transplantation in children. In TCRdb, the PCR reads were re-called with MiXCR into one record per CDR3 protein. The sample lists 580,000 or so distinct CDR3 sequences, around 23% seen once, with around 14% in the top ten. The source was PBMCs, mostly from graft donor cells, collected 360 days after TCRalphabeta/CD19-depleted stem cell transplant. Every receptor here comes from a boy under two years old who had a stem cell transplant for acute myeloid leukemia, so the T cells may come from the graft donor. CDR3s include the opening cysteine and the closing phenylalanine or tryptophan. Each record gives: D gene, J gene, V gene, clone size, CDR3 protein, CDR3 DNA. The D gene is left open where the match is weak. Not every row has a clone size; where given, it reads once, few, many or a size class.

D: TRBD1
J: TRBJ2-2
V: TRBV9
size: few
CDR3: CASSVGQVLYTGELFF
DNA: TGTGCCAGCAGCGTGGGACAGGTCTTATACACCGGGGAGCTGTTTTTT

D: TRBD1
J: TRBJ1-5
V: TRBV29-1
size: few
CDR3: CSVTTGTGSNQPQHF
DNA: TGCAGCGTTACGACCGGGACAGGGAGCAATCAGCCCCAGCATTTT

D: -
J: TRBJ2-1
V: TRBV20-1
size: many
CDR3: CSADARQAVGNEQFF
DNA: TGCAGTGCGGACGCACGGCAGGCGGTTGGGAATGAGCAGTTCTTC

D: -
J: TRBJ1-5
V: TRBV20-1
size: -
CDR3: CSGSGAAEFNQPQHF
DNA: TGCAGTGGCAGCGGGGCGGCCGAATTCAATCAGCCCCAGCATTTT

D: -
J: TRBJ1-2
V: TRBV6-1
size: many
CDR3: CASSETVVGGYTF
DNA: TGTGCCAGCAGTGAGACGGTTGTGGGTGGCTACACCTTC

D: -
J: TRBJ1-5
V: TRBV11-2
size: many
CDR3: CASSSLGGSNQPQHF
DNA: TGTGCCAGCAGCTCCCTCGGGGGGTCCAATCAGCCCCAGCATTTT

D: -
J: TRBJ1-1
V: TRBV6-5
size: few
CDR3: CASSYLYRENTEAFF
DNA: TGTGCCAGCAGTTACTTGTACAGGGAAAACACTGAAGCTTTCTTT

D: -
J: TRBJ2-2
V: TRBV9
size: few
CDR3: CASSPPRQPTMWGELFF
DNA: TGTGCCAGCAGCCCCCCCCGACAGCCCACAATGTGGGGGGAGCTGTTTTTT

D: -
J: TRBJ2-3
V: TRBV28
size: few
CDR3: CASSLWRYSTDTQYF
DNA: TGTGCCAGCAGTTTATGGAGGTATAGCACAGATACGCAGTATTTT

D: -
J: TRBJ1-2
V: TRBV6-5
size: -
CDR3: CASSYGANYGYTF
DNA: TGTGCCAGCAGTTACGGGGCTAACTATGGCTACACCTTC

D: -
J: TRBJ1-4
V: TRBV20-1
size: -
CDR3: CSARDPRNEKLFF
DNA: TGCAGTGCTAGAGATCCTAGGAATGAAAAACTGTTTTTT

D: -
J: TRBJ2-3
V: TRBV12-3/TRBV12-4
size: many
CDR3: CASSFSSTDTQYF
DNA: TGTGCCAGCAGTTTCTCTAGCACAGATACGCAGTATTTT

D: -
J: TRBJ1-2
V: TRBV6-2/TRBV6-3
size: few
CDR3: CASSYETPVGYGYTF
DNA: TGTGCCAGCAGTTACGAGACTCCCGTGGGTTATGGCTACACCTTC

D: TRBD1
J: TRBJ2-7
V: TRBV7-2
size: many
CDR3: CASNNPGTGIYEQYF
DNA: TGTGCCAGCAACAATCCGGGGACAGGAATTTACGAGCAGTACTTC

D: -
J: TRBJ1-6
V: TRBV20-1
size: many
CDR3: CSASWAFNSPLHF
DNA: TGCAGTGCTAGTTGGGCCTTTAATTCACCCCTCCACTTT

D: -
J: TRBJ2-1
V: TRBV4-3
size: -
CDR3: CASSQSRRDEQFF
DNA: TGCGCCAGCAGCCAATCCCGGCGGGATGAGCAGTTCTTC

D: -
J: TRBJ1-4
V: TRBV6-5
size: once
CDR3: CASSFSQSNEKLFF
DNA: TGTGCCAGCAGTTTTTCCCAGAGTAATGAAAAACTGTTTTTT

D: -
J: TRBJ1-1
V: TRBV28
size: -
CDR3: CASSFSPDGVNTEAFF
DNA: TGTGCCAGCAGTTTTTCTCCGGACGGGGTGAACACTGAAGCTTTCTTT